These T cell receptor beta chains were read from a single sample in a study of blood T cell repertoires in COVID-19. The data were produced by immunoSEQ multiplex PCR, yet TCRdb's version contains in-frame clones alone and is incomplete. The table records some 300,000 clones, 85% to 90% of them present only once. Specimen: peripheral blood. These receptors were obtained from a man between 65 and 85 years old with acute or convalescent COVID-19. Both conserved end residues are part of each CDR3. Fields, in order: clone size, V gene, J gene, D gene, CDR3 protein, CDR3 DNA. A D gene is named only where the DNA matches it firmly. For some rows the clone size is stated as once, few or many, or as a class when expanded; others skip it.

abundance: .; v_gene: TRBV5-4; j_gene: TRBJ2-5; d_gene: .; CDR3aa: CASSSGVETQYF; CDR3nt: TGTGCCAGCAGCTCCGGGGTAGAGACCCAGTACTTC
abundance: few; v_gene: TRBV6-5; j_gene: TRBJ1-2; d_gene: .; CDR3aa: CASRPRDLDGYTF; CDR3nt: TGTGCCAGCAGGCCACGGGACTTAGACGGCTACACCTTC
abundance: .; v_gene: TRBV28; j_gene: TRBJ2-1; d_gene: .; CDR3aa: CASSFGGQGYNEQFF; CDR3nt: TGTGCCAGCAGTTTCGGGGGGCAGGGTTACAATGAGCAGTTCTTC
abundance: .; v_gene: TRBV9; j_gene: TRBJ2-5; d_gene: TRBD2; CDR3aa: CASSVVPGGGTETQYF; CDR3nt: TGTGCCAGCAGCGTAGTACCCGGGGGAGGGACAGAGACCCAGTACTTC
abundance: .; v_gene: TRBV28; j_gene: TRBJ1-2; d_gene: .; CDR3aa: CASSQQGRGYTF; CDR3nt: TGTGCCAGCAGTCAACAGGGTCGTGGCTACACCTTC
abundance: .; v_gene: TRBV2; j_gene: TRBJ1-5; d_gene: .; CDR3aa: CASSDQGNQPQHF; CDR3nt: TGTGCCAGCAGTGATCAGGGTAATCAGCCCCAGCATTTT
abundance: .; v_gene: TRBV6-2/TRBV6-3; j_gene: TRBJ2-1; d_gene: TRBD2; CDR3aa: CASSQYPGLVSHEQFF; CDR3nt: TGTGCCAGCAGTCAATATCCGGGACTAGTATCTCATGAGCAGTTCTTC
abundance: .; v_gene: TRBV2; j_gene: TRBJ2-1; d_gene: TRBD1; CDR3aa: CASSGQGPYNEQFF; CDR3nt: TGTGCCAGCAGTGGACAGGGACCCTACAATGAGCAGTTCTTC
abundance: .; v_gene: TRBV19; j_gene: TRBJ2-2; d_gene: .; CDR3aa: CASSMVAPGELFF; CDR3nt: TGTGCCAGTAGTATGGTCGCGCCCGGGGAGCTGTTTTTT
abundance: .; v_gene: TRBV4-2; j_gene: TRBJ1-6; d_gene: .; CDR3aa: CASSLGDGGNSPLHF; CDR3nt: TGTGCCAGCAGCCTCGGGGACGGGGGAAATTCACCCCTCCACTTT
abundance: few; v_gene: TRBV2; j_gene: TRBJ2-7; d_gene: .; CDR3aa: CASSALSYEQYF; CDR3nt: TGTGCCAGCAGTGCCCTCTCCTACGAGCAGTACTTC
abundance: .; v_gene: TRBV7-2; j_gene: TRBJ2-7; d_gene: .; CDR3aa: CASSFGADWGRGSPYEQYF; CDR3nt: TGTGCCAGCAGCTTTGGGGCCGATTGGGGGAGGGGGTCTCCCTACGAGCAGTACTTC
abundance: .; v_gene: TRBV5-5; j_gene: TRBJ1-3; d_gene: .; CDR3aa: CASSLEAVITGNTIYF; CDR3nt: TGTGCCAGCAGCTTGGAGGCGGTAATAACTGGAAACACCATATATTTT
abundance: .; v_gene: TRBV6-4; j_gene: TRBJ2-7; d_gene: TRBD1; CDR3aa: CASSGDRVRFFSEQYF; CDR3nt: TGTGCCAGCAGTGGGGACAGGGTACGTTTTTTCTCCGAGCAGTACTTC
abundance: .; v_gene: TRBV28; j_gene: TRBJ2-1; d_gene: TRBD1; CDR3aa: CASSPPGQGMIEQFF; CDR3nt: TGTGCCAGCAGCCCCCCGGGACAGGGTATGATTGAGCAGTTCTTC
abundance: .; v_gene: TRBV28; j_gene: TRBJ2-7; d_gene: .; CDR3aa: CASSSSPGDTRSYEQYF; CDR3nt: TGTGCCAGCAGTAGTTCCCCCGGGGACACTAGATCCTACGAGCAGTACTTC
abundance: .; v_gene: TRBV30; j_gene: TRBJ1-5; d_gene: .; CDR3aa: CAWSEYSNQPQHF; CDR3nt: TGTGCCTGGAGTGAATATAGCAATCAGCCCCAGCATTTT
abundance: .; v_gene: TRBV7-8; j_gene: TRBJ1-5; d_gene: TRBD1; CDR3aa: CASSLRGQGAGQPQHF; CDR3nt: TGTGCCAGCAGCTTAAGAGGGCAGGGGGCAGGGCAGCCCCAGCATTTT
abundance: .; v_gene: TRBV27; j_gene: TRBJ1-2; d_gene: .; CDR3aa: CASSFFPSQSGYTF; CDR3nt: TGTGCCAGCAGCTTCTTTCCCTCTCAGTCTGGCTACACCTTC
abundance: .; v_gene: TRBV7-9; j_gene: TRBJ2-2; d_gene: TRBD1; CDR3aa: CASSFRGRNGELFF; CDR3nt: TGTGCCAGCAGTTTCAGGGGGCGCAACGGGGAGCTGTTTTTT